The clone carrying this T cell receptor (beta chain) was seen only once. What it binds is not known. Some clones are missing from TCRdb's copy, which holds only in-frame ones; the method was immunoSEQ multiplex PCR. The sample shows tens of thousands of clones, about four fifths of them seen only once. Sequencing followed a ViraFEST assay step that expanded antigen-specific CD4+ T cells with viral peptide pools. Following culture for approximately ten days, CD4+ T cells were isolated. Culturing of 1.5 million to 2 million PBMC per well took place with about 9.4 IU/ml IL-2 and about 10 ug/ml peptides. The CDR3 is made up of 17 amino acids. With 6 bases clipped from V and 0 bases from J, the junction kept 10 bases outside the gene matches. Looked up from germline, CDR1 is SEHNR and CDR2 is FQNEAQ (reference sequence). The sample comes from a study of vaccination effects on CD4 cells after COVID-19.

The clonotype was recovered from a human donor who received a COVID-19 vaccine. This sample comprised CD4+ T cells from PBMCs cultured with HCoV-229E spike peptides, obtained before COVID-19 vaccination. The chain has TRBV7-9 and TRBJ2-1; 8 bases are shared with TRBD1. The CDR3 DNA is TGTGCCAGCAGTTCCGGGACAGGACTGTCCTCCTACAATGAGCAGTTCTTC. It codes for CASSSGTGLSSYNEQFF.